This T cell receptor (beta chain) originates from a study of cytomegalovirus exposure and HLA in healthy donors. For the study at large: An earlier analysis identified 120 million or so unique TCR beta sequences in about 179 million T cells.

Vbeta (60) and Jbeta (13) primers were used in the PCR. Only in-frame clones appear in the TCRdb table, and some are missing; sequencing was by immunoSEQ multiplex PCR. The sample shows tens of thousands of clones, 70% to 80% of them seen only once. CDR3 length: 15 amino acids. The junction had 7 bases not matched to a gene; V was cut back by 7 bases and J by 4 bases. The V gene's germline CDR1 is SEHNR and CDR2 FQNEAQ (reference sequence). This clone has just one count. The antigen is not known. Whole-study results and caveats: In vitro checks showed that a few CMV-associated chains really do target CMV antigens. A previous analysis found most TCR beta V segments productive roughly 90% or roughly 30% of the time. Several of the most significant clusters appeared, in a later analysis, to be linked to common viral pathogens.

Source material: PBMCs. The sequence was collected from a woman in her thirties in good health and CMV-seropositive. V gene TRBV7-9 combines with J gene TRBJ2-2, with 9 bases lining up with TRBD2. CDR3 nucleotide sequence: TGTGCCAGCACCCCTAGCGGGGCAGGCACCGGGGAGCTGTTTTTT. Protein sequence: CASTPSGAGTGELFF.